The 14 T cell receptor beta chains given below trace back to one sample, sequenced in a study of Ad26.COV2.S vaccination and SARS-CoV-2 variants. The treatment was: roughly 18 received Ad26.COV2.S at low or high dose, single or two shots; several received placebo; per-sample allocation not given. The samples were gathered on day 63 after the first injection of vaccine or placebo. Profiling relied on immunoSEQ multiplex PCR, and the TCRdb table lists in-frame clones only, not all of them. The table shows about 350,000 clones, with around 88% occurring only once. The sample was peripheral blood, taken in a trial of Ad26.COV2.S vaccine versus placebo. These receptors all stem from a person aged 18 to 59 who received the Ad26.COV2.S COVID-19 vaccine or a placebo.

The rearrangement uses TRBV28 and TRBJ2-7; 9 positions match TRBD2. This CDR3 has 15 amino acids. Trimming removed 3 bases from V and 4 bases from J; junction bases left unmatched: 7. Per germline, CDR1 MDHEN and CDR2 SYDVKM. This CDR3 reads CASSLALAGNYEQYF. CDR3 sequence (DNA): TGTGCCAGCAGTTTGGCCCTAGCGGGGAATTACGAGCAGTACTTC.

This chain connects TRBV5-1 to TRBJ1-6, with TRBD1 matching over 7 bases. CDR3 length equals 16 residues. J gave up 4 bases and V 4 bases, and 8 bases lay outside the gene matches. The germline CDR1 and CDR2 sequences are SGHRS and YFSETQ. The CDR3 DNA is TGCGCCAGCAGCCGGCGGACAGGCGAATATAATTCACCCCTCCACTTT. Translation gives CASSRRTGEYNSPLHF.

The chain links TRBV28 to TRBJ1-1; D is possibly TRBD1 (5 bases). The V gene's germline CDR1 is MDHEN and CDR2 SYDVKM. The germline V and J ends were trimmed by 4 bases and 1 base, with 16 bases remaining between them. This CDR3 comprises 16 residues. The CDR3 bases are TGTGCCAGCAGTTCAGGGCTTGGGTTAAAGAACACTGAAGCTTTCTTT. It yields the protein CASSSGLGLKNTEAFF. Full variable domain (missing parts from reference TRBV28 and TRBJ1-1): DVKVTQSSRYLVKRTGEKVFLECVQDMDHENMFWYRQDPGLGLRLIYFSYDVKMKEKGDIPEGYSVSREKKERFSLILESASTNQTSMYLCASSSGLGLKNTEAFFGQGTRLTVV.

In this sample, this clone turned up a few times. The genes are TRBV7-8 and TRBJ1-5; unclear D gene. The V end lost 4 bases, the J end lost 0 bases, and 10 bases lay between the germline ends. CDR3 length: 15 amino acids. Germline loops: CDR1 SGHVS, CDR2 FQNEAQ. CDR3 in amino acids: CASSSVRISNQPQHF. CDR3 nucleotide sequence: TGTGCCAGCAGCTCGGTTCGAATTAGCAATCAGCCCCAGCATTTT.

J is TRBJ2-3 and V is TRBV7-2; TRBD2 agrees at 10 bases. Germline V gives CDR1 SGHTA, CDR2 FQGNSA. This CDR3 is 16 amino acids long. The ends lost 5 bases at V and 1 base at J; junction bases unmatched: 6. The CDR3 DNA reads TGTGCCAGCAGCACGTCCCTAGCGGGGGGCACAGATACGCAGTATTTT. As protein: CASSTSLAGGTDTQYF.

J is TRBJ1-2 and V is TRBV28; 10 bases match TRBD1. CDR1 is MDHEN and CDR2 is SYDVKM in the germline V gene. This CDR3 comprises 16 residues. The V segment lost 7 bases and the J segment 5 bases; nucleotides outside the gene matches: 13. This chain's CDR3 is CASNIGGTGVEYGYTF. The CDR3 coding sequence is TGTGCCAGCAATATAGGAGGGACAGGGGTAGAGTATGGCTACACCTTC.

V usage is TRBV30 and J usage is TRBJ2-1, with D perhaps TRBD1 (6 bases). The CDR3 covers 15 residues. With 0 bases removed from V and 10 bases from J, the gap between germline ends came to 19 bases. Germline V lookup: CDR1 GTSNPN, CDR2 SVGIG (reference sequence). This CDR3 is CAWSVTGLGTGEQFF. CDR3 DNA: TGTGCCTGGAGTGTCACAGGGTTGGGAACGGGGGAGCAGTTCTTC.

The chain employs TRBV21-1 and TRBJ2-3. TRBV21-1 is shown as a pseudogene. The CDR3 consists of 16 residues. The CDR3 sequence: CASSKGKVRPTDTQYF. The CDR3 nucleotides are TGTGCCAGCAGCAAAGGGAAAGTCCGTCCCACAGATACGCAGTATTTT.

The chain links TRBV28 to TRBJ2-5; 8 bases match TRBD1. Per the germline V gene, CDR1 is MDHEN and CDR2 is SYDVKM. The CDR3 totals 15 residues. The V segment lost 5 bases and the J segment 2 bases; nucleotides outside the gene matches: 7. The CDR3 nucleotides read TGTGCCAGCAGTATCCTGGGACAGGTACAAGAGACCCAGTACTTC. It yields the protein CASSILGQVQETQYF.

The V and J genes are TRBV11-3 and TRBJ2-1; D is perhaps TRBD1 or TRBD2 (5 bases each). V was pared by 1 base and J by 9 bases, with 10 bases between. The CDR3 spans 13 residues. The germline V gene encodes CDR1 SGHNT and CDR2 YENEEA. CDR3 sequence: CASSLVSGTEQFF. In DNA, the CDR3 is TGTGCCAGCAGCTTAGTATCTGGGACTGAGCAGTTCTTC.

The chain employs TRBV24-1 and TRBJ1-2; D is uncertain. V lost 3 bases to trimming and J lost 4 bases, with 11 bases between them. CDR3 size: 14 residues. Germline lookup yields CDR1 KGHDR and CDR2 SFDVKD. CDR3 amino acids: CATSDQGRVYGYTF. CDR3 DNA: TGTGCCACCAGTGATCAAGGACGCGTCTATGGCTACACCTTC.

The V gene is TRBV4-3, the J gene TRBJ2-5, with a tentative D call TRBD2 (6 bases). V shed 0 bases and J shed 4 bases, with 12 bases lying between them. Germline lookup yields CDR1 LGHNA and CDR2 YSLEER. The CDR3 consists of 15 residues. CDR3 in amino acids: CASSQDLRRGETQYF. The CDR3 region has the DNA TGCGCCAGCAGCCAAGACTTGCGGAGGGGAGAGACCCAGTACTTC.

The count of this clone is one. The gene calls are TRBV10-2 and TRBJ2-1; D may be TRBD1 (6 bases). The germline V and J ends were trimmed by 5 bases and 7 bases, with 15 bases remaining between them. The CDR3 runs 14 residues. Germline assignment: CDR1 WSHSY and CDR2 SAAADI. The CDR3 protein is CASSWAGAGNEQFF. CDR3 in DNA: TGCGCCAGCAGTTGGGCAGGGGCGGGTAATGAGCAGTTCTTC.

This clone has just a few counts. The chain joins TRBV25-1 to TRBJ2-3; 12 bases fit TRBD2. This CDR3 contains 16 residues. The germline V gene encodes CDR1 MGHDK and CDR2 SYGVNS. With V trimmed by 7 bases and J by 6 bases, 11 bases remained unmatched. CDR3 amino acids: CASNGLAGSPVDTQYF. CDR3 bases: TGTGCCAGCAACGGACTAGCGGGAAGCCCTGTGGATACGCAGTATTTT. Complete variable domain (other parts from reference TRBV25-1 and TRBJ2-3): EADIYQTPRYLVIGTGKKITLECSQTMGHDKMYWYQQDPGMELHLIHYSYGVNSTEKGDLSSESTVSRIRTEHFPLTLESARPSHTSQYLCASNGLAGSPVDTQYFGPGTRLTVL.